These 24 T cell receptor beta chains came from one sample sequenced in a study of blood T cell repertoires in COVID-19. Only in-frame clones appear in the TCRdb table, and some are missing; sequencing was by immunoSEQ multiplex PCR. Counted here are more than 95,000 clones, roughly 87% occurring once; the ten biggest clones make up 17%. Sequenced sample: peripheral blood. Receptors were obtained from a woman aged 80 or over in a cohort sampled during active COVID-19.

The V call is TRBV7-6, the J call TRBJ1-1; 12 bases map to TRBD1. J was trimmed by 4 bases and V by 4 bases; bases with no gene match: 7. This CDR3 has 16 residues. Germline V CDR1 and CDR2: SGHVS, FNYEAQ. The DNA of the CDR3 is TGTGCCAGCAGCTCCGGGACAGGGGGCAGGGCCACTGAAGCTTTCTTT. Protein product: CASSSGTGGRATEAFF.

Remarks on this clone: Additional DNA sequences in this sample encode the identical CDR3. V gene TRBV5-4 combines with J gene TRBJ2-7; 10 nucleotides line up with TRBD1. Germline loops: CDR1 SGHNT, CDR2 YYREEE (reference sequence). Losses at the gene ends were 4 bases for V and 4 bases for J; bases not matched to a gene: 2. The CDR3 consists of 13 residues. The CDR3 protein is CASSRDRGYEQYF. The CDR3 region has the DNA TGTGCCAGCAGCAGGGACAGGGGTTACGAGCAGTACTTC.

This chain connects TRBV21-1 to TRBJ2-7; the D call TRBD1 from the table was never checked on the DNA. TRBV21-1 is a recognized pseudogene. This CDR3 has 20 residues. DNA of the CDR3: TGTGCCAGCAGCAAAAGGCTTAAGGGGAACAGGGGGCGAAAATCAGGCGAGCAGTACTTC. It is translated as CASSKRLKGNRGRKSGEQYF.

This rearrangement joins TRBV3-1 (or the pseudogene TRBV3-2) to TRBJ2-7; D is unresolved. CDR3 size: 14 residues. Germline CDR1 LGHDT, CDR2 YNNKEL (reference sequence). Trimming pared 0 bases from V and 5 bases from J, leaving 11 bases between. The CDR3 DNA is TGTGCCAGCAGCCAAGATCCCGGAGATCACGAGCAGTACTTC. It codes for CASSQDPGDHEQYF.

This chain joins TRBV15 and TRBJ1-4, with a weak D call TRBD1 (5 bases). The CDR3 loop spans 13 amino acids. Per the germline V gene, CDR1 is LNHNV and CDR2 is YYDKDF (reference sequence). V was pared by 4 bases and J by 14 bases, with 17 bases between. CDR3 loop: CATSTGEVSELFF. DNA for the CDR3: TGTGCCACCAGCACGGGGGAAGTAAGTGAGCTGTTTTTT.

This CDR3 reads CATSDWGQGVGEQYF. The DNA of the CDR3 is TGTGCCACCAGTGATTGGGGACAGGGGGTGGGAGAGCAGTACTTC. This chain uses TRBV24-1 with TRBJ2-7; 11 bases fit TRBD1. Per the germline V gene, CDR1 is KGHDR and CDR2 is SFDVKD. V shed 2 bases, J shed 7 bases, and the junction held 6 bases outside the gene matches. The CDR3 has 15 residues.

V usage is TRBV28 and J usage is TRBJ1-2, with 8 nucleotides matching TRBD1. Germline lookup yields CDR1 MDHEN and CDR2 SYDVKM. This CDR3 has 15 residues. V shed 6 bases, J shed 4 bases, and the junction held 10 bases outside the gene matches. The CDR3 DNA sequence: TGTGCCAGCAGGCTCGGACAGGGCTTCGCCTATGGCTACACCTTC. Amino acid sequence: CASRLGQGFAYGYTF.

This clone came up a few times. V usage is TRBV6-5 and J usage is TRBJ1-5, with D tentatively TRBD1 (6 bases). The V and J ends lost 8 bases and 3 bases respectively, with 11 bases between them. CDR1 and CDR2 (germline): MNHEY, SVGAGI. The CDR3 has 13 residues. The CDR3 sequence: CASRQVNNQPQHF. Written as DNA, the CDR3 is TGTGCCAGCCGACAGGTGAACAATCAGCCCCAGCATTTT.

This chain links TRBV7-9 with TRBJ2-3; D possibly corresponds to TRBD1 (5 bases). The CDR3 has 17 amino acids. CDR1 is SEHNR and CDR2 is FQNEAQ in the germline V gene (reference sequence). V lost 1 base to trimming and J lost 7 bases, with 21 bases between them. The CDR3: CASSLGITGGRLNTQYF. The CDR3 DNA reads as TGTGCCAGCAGCTTAGGAATAACAGGTGGCCGTTTAAATACGCAGTATTTT.

The gene calls are TRBV27 and TRBJ2-1; D not certain. V was trimmed by 0 bases and J by 4 bases, leaving 7 bases between them. Germline assignment: CDR1 MNHEY and CDR2 SMNVEV (reference sequence). The CDR3 loop spans 14 amino acids. The CDR3 sequence: CASSLSSRYNEQFF. DNA for the CDR3: TGTGCCAGCAGTTTATCGTCCAGATACAATGAGCAGTTCTTC.

The rearrangement uses TRBV18 and TRBJ1-2; possibly TRBD1 for D (5 bases). CDR1 KGHSH and CDR2 LQKENI come from the germline V gene. The V end lost 6 bases, the J end lost 4 bases, and 12 bases lay between the germline ends. The CDR3 is 13 amino acids. The CDR3 protein is CASSRGQVYGYTF. DNA of the CDR3: TGTGCCAGCTCCCGCGGACAAGTCTATGGCTACACCTTC.

The chain employs TRBV6-2 or TRBV6-3 and TRBJ2-7, with TRBD1 matching over 10 bases. The V gene end was trimmed by 5 bases and the J gene end by 5 bases; junction bases not matched to a gene: 12. Germline CDR1 MNHEY, CDR2 SVGEGT. CDR3 length: 16 amino acids. The CDR3 spells CASSIPPGQGKDEQYF. The CDR3 coding sequence is TGTGCCAGCAGTATCCCGCCGGGACAGGGGAAGGACGAGCAGTACTTC.

This clone has only a few counts. This chain links TRBV2 with TRBJ2-7; 7 bases fit TRBD1. Per the germline V gene, CDR1 is SNHLY and CDR2 is FYNNEI. V trimming: 6 bases; J trimming: 2 bases; junction bases outside the gene matches: 4. This CDR3 has 13 residues. CDR3 sequence: CASSPGQTYEQYF. CDR3 coding DNA: TGTGCCAGCAGCCCGGGACAGACCTACGAGCAGTACTTC.

The V gene is TRBV14, the J gene TRBJ2-5; TRBD2 matches at 12 bases. CDR1 and CDR2 from the germline V gene are SGHDN and FVKESK. With 1 base clipped from V and 7 bases from J, the junction kept 4 bases outside the gene matches. This CDR3 has 15 amino acids. The CDR3 sequence: CASSQGLAGVRTQYF. CDR3 DNA: TGTGCCAGCAGCCAAGGACTAGCGGGAGTGAGGACCCAGTACTTC.

Concerning this clone: Other DNA sequences within the sample encode an identical CDR3. The chain uses TRBV7-9 and TRBJ1-2; possibly TRBD1 for D (5 bases). V lost 4 bases, J lost 5 bases, and 8 bases lay in between. The CDR3 contains 12 residues. Germline V gene data show CDR1 as SEHNR and CDR2 as FQNEAQ (reference sequence). The CDR3, as DNA: TGTGCCAGCAGCTCCCAGGGTTATGGCTACACCTTC. Its translation is CASSSQGYGYTF.

The chain recombines TRBV19 with TRBJ2-2, with D uncertain. The V gene's germline CDR1 is LNHDA and CDR2 SQIVND (reference sequence). CDR3 size: 16 residues. V was shortened by 4 bases and J by 5 bases, with 17 bases between the two germline ends. As DNA, the CDR3 is TGTGCCAGTAGTACCGTATCTCCTCCCTCTACCGGGGAGCTGTTTTTT. Its translation is CASSTVSPPSTGELFF.

V is TRBV29-1 and J is TRBJ1-4; D might be TRBD1 (5 bases). The CDR3 is 11 residues long. The V gene's germline CDR1 is SQVTM and CDR2 ANQGSEA. The CDR3: CSGGIGEKLFF. CDR3 nucleotides: TGCAGTGGGGGGATCGGTGAAAAACTGTTTTTT.

This clone appeared a single time. This CDR3 reads CASSLFSAGGPYEQYF. In DNA, the CDR3 is TGTGCCAGCAGCCTCTTCTCGGCGGGGGGGCCCTACGAGCAGTACTTC. This chain connects TRBV27 to TRBJ2-7; 9 bases fit TRBD2. Germline V lookup: CDR1 MNHEY, CDR2 SMNVEV (reference sequence). CDR3 length: 16 residues. V was clipped by 6 bases and J by 2 bases; unmatched bases: 11.

The chain has TRBV2 and TRBJ2-7; 7 bases fit TRBD2. CDR3 length equals 15 residues. Germline V gene sequence: CDR1 SNHLY, CDR2 FYNNEI. The V segment lost 7 bases and the J segment 2 bases; nucleotides outside the gene matches: 11. CDR3 DNA: TGTGCCAGCACCCCTCATAGCGGGCCTCCCTACGAGCAGTACTTC. Protein product: CASTPHSGPPYEQYF.

This clone was seen a handful of times. The chain has TRBV3-1 (or the pseudogene TRBV3-2) and TRBJ1-3; D is undetermined. Trimming stripped 1 base from V and 0 bases from J, with 10 bases between. The CDR3 runs to 16 residues. Germline CDR1 LGHDT, CDR2 YNNKEL (reference sequence). CDR3 protein: CASSQVAGYSGNTIYF. CDR3 nucleotide sequence: TGTGCCAGCAGCCAAGTGGCGGGGTACTCTGGAAACACCATATATTTT.

The chain links TRBV29-1 to TRBJ2-7, with TRBD2 matching 7 bases. Looked up from germline, CDR1 is SQVTM and CDR2 is ANQGSEA. After removal of 3 bases from V and 3 bases from J, the junction contained 5 bases not matched to a gene. This CDR3 is built from 13 residues. CDR3 nucleotide sequence: TGCAGCGTTGAGCTAGCGGACCGCTACGAGCAGTACTTC. Encoded protein: CSVELADRYEQYF.

The rearrangement joins TRBV3-1 (or the pseudogene TRBV3-2) to TRBJ1-3; D is unclear. CDR3 size: 17 residues. V was clipped by 5 bases and J by 0 bases, with 17 bases between them. Per germline, CDR1 LGHDT and CDR2 YNNKEL (reference sequence). CDR3 sequence reads: CASSARHTRNSGNTIYF. The CDR3 DNA is TGTGCCAGCAGCGCCCGCCACACCCGCAACTCTGGAAACACCATATATTTT.

This sequence joins TRBV18 and TRBJ1-1, with D uncertain. The CDR3 runs to 15 residues. Trimming left V 6 bases short and J 2 bases short, with 16 bases between. From germline, CDR1 is KGHSH and CDR2 LQKENI. The CDR3 bases are TGTGCCAGCTCCGCCGGTGGAACAGAAAACACTGAAGCTTTCTTT. Residues: CASSAGGTENTEAFF.

This chain connects TRBV21-1 to TRBJ1-1; the DNA was not used to check the table's D call, TRBD1. TRBV21-1 is an annotated pseudogene. The CDR3 totals 17 residues. The CDR3 DNA follows: TGTGCCAGCAGCAAAAGAAGGGACAGTCCTAGGAACACTGAAGCTTTCTTT. Residues: CASSKRRDSPRNTEAFF.